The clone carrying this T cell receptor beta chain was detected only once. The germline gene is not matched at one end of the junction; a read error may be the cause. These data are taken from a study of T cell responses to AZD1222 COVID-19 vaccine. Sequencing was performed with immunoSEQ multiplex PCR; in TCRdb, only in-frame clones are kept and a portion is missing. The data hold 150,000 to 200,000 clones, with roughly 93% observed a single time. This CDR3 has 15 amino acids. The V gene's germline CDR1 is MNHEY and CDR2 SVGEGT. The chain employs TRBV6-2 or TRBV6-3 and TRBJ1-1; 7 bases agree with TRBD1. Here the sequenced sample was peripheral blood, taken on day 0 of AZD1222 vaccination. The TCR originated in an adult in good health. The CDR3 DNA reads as TGTGCCAGCAGTTACGCAGGGGGGCTGAACACTGAGGCTTTCTTT. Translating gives CASSYAGGLNTEAFF.